The 31 T cell receptor beta chains given below trace back to one sample, sequenced in a study of CD8 T cells in ankylosing spondylitis. A single record per CDR3 protein comes from TCRdb applying MiXCR to the 5' RACE reads. This sample has approximately 24,000 distinct CDR3 sequences; 2.5% occur once, and the top ten carry approximately 7.5%. Material: blood, either unsorted or a sorted T cell fraction (not recorded which). The receptor source for this set is a female donor with ankylosing spondylitis or in good health (not recorded which).

At least ten counts were recorded for this clonotype. The genes are TRBV9 and TRBJ2-3; D gene ambiguous. Trimming cost V 2 bases and J 2 bases, with 12 bases left between them. This CDR3 has 15 amino acids. Germline assignment: CDR1 SGDLS and CDR2 YYNGEE. The CDR3 sequence: CASSVGSLNTDTQYF. Here the CDR3 DNA reads TGTGCCAGCAGCGTTGGTAGCCTCAACACAGATACGCAGTATTTT.

Many counts were recorded for this clonotype. CDR3 nucleotide sequence: TGTGCCAGCAGCGTAGATTGGGCTAACTATGGCTACACCTTC. Protein sequence: CASSVDWANYGYTF. The chain combines TRBV9 with TRBJ1-2; no firm D call. Trimming took off 0 bases at V and 0 bases at J, with 6 bases between the two ends. CDR1 is SGDLS, CDR2 YYNGEE, per germline. This CDR3 comprises 14 residues.

This clonotype was recorded many times. This chain connects TRBV9 to TRBJ1-4, with D unclear. Trimming left V 0 bases short and J 5 bases short, with 8 bases between. The CDR3 runs to 14 residues. Germline lookup yields CDR1 SGDLS and CDR2 YYNGEE. The CDR3 is CASSVGQINEKLFF. For the CDR3, the DNA is TGTGCCAGCAGCGTAGGTCAGATAAATGAAAAACTGTTTTTT.

This clonotype has ten or more counts. V gene TRBV9 combines with J gene TRBJ2-3, with D unclear. Germline CDR1 is SGDLS and CDR2 is YYNGEE. V gave up 4 bases and J gave up 2 bases, with 8 bases separating them. The CDR3 totals 13 residues. The CDR3 here is CASSPTSTDTQYF. CDR3 coding DNA: TGTGCCAGCAGCCCGACGTCCACAGATACGCAGTATTTT.

This clonotype was counted ten times or more. This chain joins TRBV9 and TRBJ2-3; D gene unclear. Germline V CDR1 and CDR2: SGDLS, YYNGEE. CDR3 length equals 14 residues. With 4 bases removed from V and 6 bases from J, the gap between germline ends came to 15 bases. The chain's CDR3 is CASSLRLLGDTQYF. Here the CDR3 DNA reads TGTGCCAGCAGCTTGAGGCTCTTGGGGGATACGCAGTATTTT.

This clonotype was detected ten times or more. A much more abundant neighbour one base away suggests this may be a read error. The chain is built from TRBV9 and TRBJ2-3; no definite D call. V lost 3 bases to trimming and J lost 1 base, with 3 bases between them. The CDR3 has 12 amino acids. Germline lookup yields CDR1 SGDLS and CDR2 YYNGEE. Here the CDR3 DNA reads TGTGCCAGCAGCGAAGGCACAGATACGCAGTATTTT. Its protein product is CASSEGTDTQYF.

In this sample, this clonotype turned up many times. This sequence joins TRBV9 and TRBJ2-7, with a weak D call TRBD2 (7 bases). Trimming left V 0 bases short and J 2 bases short, with 15 bases between. CDR3 length: 16 amino acids. In germline, CDR1 is SGDLS, CDR2 YYNGEE. CDR3 sequence (DNA): TGTGCCAGCAGCGTAGGGGTAGGGGGGGTCCCCTACGAGCAGTACTTC. Its protein is CASSVGVGGVPYEQYF.

This clonotype was detected ten times or more. This chain uses TRBV9 with TRBJ2-7; 7 nucleotides match TRBD2. Germline V lookup: CDR1 SGDLS, CDR2 YYNGEE. V was clipped by 4 bases and J by 7 bases; unmatched bases: 17. The CDR3 runs 16 residues. The CDR3 is CASSPTFSSGGLEQYF. CDR3 DNA: TGTGCCAGCAGCCCAACCTTTTCCTCGGGAGGATTGGAGCAGTACTTC.

The table lists this clonotype with many counts. The rearrangement uses TRBV9 and TRBJ2-1; 7 nucleotides agree with TRBD2. Germline values: CDR1 SGDLS, CDR2 YYNGEE. The CDR3 covers 19 residues. With 4 bases clipped from V and 4 bases from J, the junction kept 20 bases outside the gene matches. The CDR3 region has the DNA TGTGCCAGCAGCTCCCAAATCGGGGAGGGCCGATTTGGGTACAATGAGCAGTTCTTC. Amino acid sequence: CASSSQIGEGRFGYNEQFF.

This clonotype was observed at least ten times. The genes are TRBV9 and TRBJ2-3; D is unclear. Trimming shortened V by 0 bases and J by 1 base, and 6 bases separated the two germline ends. Germline V gene data show CDR1 as SGDLS and CDR2 as YYNGEE. The CDR3 consists of 14 residues. The CDR3 bases are TGTGCCAGCAGCGTAGCTTCCCGCACAGATACGCAGTATTTT. Its translation: CASSVASRTDTQYF.

This clonotype has ten or more counts. The V call is TRBV9, the J call TRBJ2-1, with 15 bases matching TRBD2. CDR3 length: 18 amino acids. Germline values: CDR1 SGDLS, CDR2 YYNGEE. Trimming cost V 0 bases and J 6 bases; bases outside gene matches: 7. CDR3 in DNA: TGTGCCAGCAGCGTAGCTACAGGGACTAGCGGGAGGCGCAATGAGCAGTTCTTC. This encodes CASSVATGTSGRRNEQFF.

At least ten counts were recorded for this clonotype. The chain joins TRBV9 to TRBJ1-1; the D is unclear. Germline CDR1 is SGDLS and CDR2 is YYNGEE. V was trimmed by 0 bases and J by 3 bases, leaving 12 bases between them. The CDR3 is 15 amino acids. The CDR3 protein is CASSVDPGKDTEAFF. CDR3 nucleotide sequence: TGTGCCAGCAGCGTAGATCCGGGTAAGGACACTGAAGCTTTCTTT.

This clonotype was detected ten times or more. This sequence joins TRBV9 and TRBJ1-2; 7 bases are a match to TRBD1. The CDR3 runs to 15 residues. With V trimmed by 0 bases and J by 3 bases, 5 bases remained unmatched. Germline-derived CDR1 and CDR2 are SGDLS and YYNGEE. CDR3 amino acids: CASSVANRGDYGYTF. The CDR3 DNA sequence: TGTGCCAGCAGCGTAGCCAACAGGGGTGACTATGGCTACACCTTC. Full variable domain (missing parts from reference TRBV9 and TRBJ1-2): DSGVTQTPKHLITATGQRVTLRCSPRSGDLSVYWYQQSLDQGLQFLIQYYNGEERAKGNILERFSAQQFPDLHSELNLSSLELGDSALYFCASSVANRGDYGYTFGSGTRLTVV.

This clonotype was observed at least ten times. As DNA, the CDR3 is TGTGCCAGCAGCGTAGGCCCGGACACAAAGGGGCCCCAGCATTTT. Translated, it gives CASSVGPDTKGPQHF. The V call is TRBV9, the J call TRBJ1-5, with D maybe TRBD1 (5 bases). This CDR3 comprises 15 residues. V gave up 0 bases and J gave up 9 bases, with 16 bases separating them. Germline V lookup: CDR1 SGDLS, CDR2 YYNGEE. The entire variable domain, with the rest obtained from reference TRBV9 and TRBJ1-5, is as follows: DSGVTQTPKHLITATGQRVTLRCSPRSGDLSVYWYQQSLDQGLQFLIQYYNGEERAKGNILERFSAQQFPDLHSELNLSSLELGDSALYFCASSVGPDTKGPQHFGDGTRLSIL.

The sample holds many counts of this clonotype. The chain recombines TRBV9 with TRBJ2-3; D ambiguous. V gave up 0 bases and J gave up 4 bases, with 15 bases separating them. This CDR3 is 16 amino acids long. Germline-derived CDR1 and CDR2 are SGDLS and YYNGEE. The chain's CDR3 is CASSVGRFQLADTQYF. DNA for the CDR3: TGTGCCAGCAGCGTAGGAAGGTTCCAGTTAGCAGATACGCAGTATTTT.

Ten or more counts support this clonotype. The rearrangement links TRBV9 to TRBJ1-1, with D uncertain. CDR3 length: 13 residues. Trimming removed 1 base at V and 3 bases at J, with 7 bases between. Germline CDR1 is SGDLS and CDR2 is YYNGEE. CDR3 sequence (DNA): TGTGCCAGCAGCGTATCCCTTTACACTGAAGCTTTCTTT. It encodes CASSVSLYTEAFF.

In this sample, this clonotype turned up many times. The V call is TRBV9, the J call TRBJ2-3; 7 bases match TRBD2. The CDR3 consists of 18 residues. Per germline, CDR1 SGDLS and CDR2 YYNGEE. The J segment lost 3 bases and the V segment lost 2 bases, leaving 15 bases of the junction unmatched. This CDR3 reads CASSVSGEAGRRTDTQYF. The CDR3 DNA is TGTGCCAGCAGCGTTAGCGGTGAAGCGGGGCGGCGGACAGATACGCAGTATTTT. Full variable domain (outside the CDR3, taken from reference TRBV9 and TRBJ2-3): DSGVTQTPKHLITATGQRVTLRCSPRSGDLSVYWYQQSLDQGLQFLIQYYNGEERAKGNILERFSAQQFPDLHSELNLSSLELGDSALYFCASSVSGEAGRRTDTQYFGPGTRLTVL.

This clonotype was seen ten or more times. The J gene is TRBJ2-1, the V gene TRBV9; D may be TRBD2 (6 bases). V was cut by 0 bases and J by 0 bases, with 10 bases left in between. This CDR3 is 16 amino acids long. From germline, CDR1 is SGDLS and CDR2 YYNGEE. The CDR3 here is CASSVAEGTSYNEQFF. CDR3 nucleotide sequence: TGTGCCAGCAGCGTAGCGGAGGGGACCTCCTACAATGAGCAGTTCTTC.

At least ten counts were recorded for this clonotype. The chain combines TRBV9 with TRBJ1-1, with TRBD1 identical over 7 bases. V dropped 4 bases and J dropped 4; count of bases not matched to a gene: 10. The CDR3 consists of 15 residues. Per germline, CDR1 SGDLS and CDR2 YYNGEE. The CDR3 here is CASSSKTGLSTEAFF. In DNA, the CDR3 is TGTGCCAGCAGCAGCAAGACAGGGTTGAGCACTGAAGCTTTCTTT.

This clonotype appeared many times. V is TRBV9 and J is TRBJ2-4; D remains ambiguous. The germline V gene encodes CDR1 SGDLS and CDR2 YYNGEE. The length of the CDR3 is 13 residues. Trimming left V 1 base short and J 6 bases short, with 8 bases between. The CDR3: CASSVSPGNIQYF. The CDR3 region has the DNA TGTGCCAGCAGCGTATCCCCCGGAAACATTCAGTACTTC.

This clonotype was picked up many times. This chain uses TRBV9 with TRBJ2-5; 11 bases map to TRBD2. Germline assignment: CDR1 SGDLS and CDR2 YYNGEE. The CDR3 sequence is 16 residues long. With V trimmed by 0 bases and J by 5 bases, 6 bases remained unmatched. The CDR3 DNA is TGTGCCAGCAGCGTAGGTACTAGCGGGGGAGGGGAGACCCAGTACTTC. This encodes CASSVGTSGGGETQYF. Based on the CDR3 plus reference TRBV9 and TRBJ2-5, the full variable domain is DSGVTQTPKHLITATGQRVTLRCSPRSGDLSVYWYQQSLDQGLQFLIQYYNGEERAKGNILERFSAQQFPDLHSELNLSSLELGDSALYFCASSVGTSGGGETQYFGPGTRLLVL.

This clonotype was counted ten times or more. CDR3 DNA sequence: TGTGCCAGCAGCGTAAACAGGGGGCCCTACAATGAGCAGTTCTTC. As protein: CASSVNRGPYNEQFF. The V and J genes are TRBV9 and TRBJ2-1; 9 bases map to TRBD1. The CDR3 length is 15 residues. Germline assignment: CDR1 SGDLS and CDR2 YYNGEE. V shed 1 base, J shed 2 bases, and the junction held 1 base outside the gene matches. Together with reference TRBV9 and TRBJ2-1, the CDR3 gives the full variable domain: DSGVTQTPKHLITATGQRVTLRCSPRSGDLSVYWYQQSLDQGLQFLIQYYNGEERAKGNILERFSAQQFPDLHSELNLSSLELGDSALYFCASSVNRGPYNEQFFGPGTRLTVL.

This clonotype came up many times. The genes are TRBV9 and TRBJ2-3; 9 nucleotides line up with TRBD2. V shed 4 bases and J 0 bases; nucleotides not matched to a gene: 6. The length of the CDR3 is 16 residues. Germline CDR1 and CDR2: SGDLS and YYNGEE. The CDR3 reads CASSRGLAYSTDTQYF. Written as DNA, the CDR3 is TGTGCCAGCAGCCGGGGACTAGCCTATAGCACAGATACGCAGTATTTT.

This clonotype appeared many times. The chain has TRBV9 and TRBJ2-7; TRBD1 aligns across 7 bases. Germline V gene data show CDR1 as SGDLS and CDR2 as YYNGEE. The CDR3 has 14 amino acids. With V trimmed by 4 bases and J by 2 bases, 6 bases remained unmatched. The CDR3 DNA sequence: TGTGCCAGCAGCCCGCGACAGGGAACCTACGAGCAGTACTTC. Translation: CASSPRQGTYEQYF. Variable domain in full (rest from reference TRBV9 and TRBJ2-7): DSGVTQTPKHLITATGQRVTLRCSPRSGDLSVYWYQQSLDQGLQFLIQYYNGEERAKGNILERFSAQQFPDLHSELNLSSLELGDSALYFCASSPRQGTYEQYFGPGTRLTVT.

This clonotype qualifies as medium-sized (0.01 to 0.1%). J is TRBJ1-4 and V is TRBV9; tentative D call: TRBD1 (6 bases). Germline V gene lookup returns CDR1 SGDLS and CDR2 YYNGEE. CDR3 length: 13 residues. The V and J ends lost 0 bases and 15 bases respectively, with 15 bases between them. For the CDR3, the DNA is TGTGCCAGCAGCGTAGGGGACAACCAACCGTTGTTTTTT. Encoded protein: CASSVGDNQPLFF.

This clonotype was observed many times. CDR3 nucleotide sequence: TGTGCCAGCAGCGCGGGGGACAGTAGTGAAAAACTGTTTTTT. As protein: CASSAGDSSEKLFF. The chain uses TRBV9 and TRBJ1-4, with 7 nucleotides matching TRBD1. CDR3 length equals 14 residues. The germline V gene encodes CDR1 SGDLS and CDR2 YYNGEE. The V segment lost 3 bases and the J segment 7 bases; nucleotides outside the gene matches: 6.

This clonotype was detected ten times or more. The V call is TRBV9, the J call TRBJ1-3; D not resolved. Between the trimmed V and J ends, which lost 4 bases and 2 bases, there was a span of 7 bases. From germline, CDR1 is SGDLS and CDR2 YYNGEE. The CDR3 is 13 residues long. The CDR3 is CASSFSTGNTIYF. The CDR3 nucleotides read TGTGCCAGCAGCTTTAGTACTGGAAACACCATATATTTT.

This clonotype was seen at least ten times. This chain uses TRBV9 with TRBJ2-1; D not resolved. V gave up 0 bases and J gave up 5 bases, with 12 bases separating them. Germline V CDR1 and CDR2: SGDLS, YYNGEE. The CDR3 covers 15 residues. Written as DNA, the CDR3 is TGTGCCAGCAGCGTAGGTCCCCGCGCCGACAATGAGCAGTTCTTC. This encodes CASSVGPRADNEQFF.

This clonotype was counted many times. The genes are TRBV21-1 and TRBJ1-1; the table's D call, TRBD1, has no DNA check behind it. TRBV21-1 is a listed pseudogene. The length of the CDR3 is 13 residues. The CDR3 DNA reads as TGTGCCATCTATAGACAGGAGAACACTGAAGCTTTCTTT. Protein product: CAIYRQENTEAFF.

This clonotype was counted at least ten times. The chain uses TRBV9 and TRBJ2-7; D is uncertain. The CDR3 is 13 residues long. Between the trimmed V and J ends, which lost 2 bases and 7 bases, there was a span of 13 bases. CDR1 SGDLS and CDR2 YYNGEE come from the germline V gene. The CDR3 DNA sequence: TGTGCCAGCAGCGTCAGTAGAGAAGGGGAGCAGTACTTC. The encoded protein is CASSVSREGEQYF.

This clonotype has ten or more counts. The V and J genes are TRBV9 and TRBJ2-1; D is possibly TRBD2 (5 bases). Trimming removed 3 bases from V and 9 bases from J, with 22 bases in between. CDR1 SGDLS and CDR2 YYNGEE come from the germline V gene. The CDR3 spans 16 residues. CDR3 loop: CASSGPLARGVGEQFF. The CDR3 nucleotides are TGTGCCAGCAGCGGACCTCTAGCACGGGGTGTCGGTGAGCAGTTCTTC.